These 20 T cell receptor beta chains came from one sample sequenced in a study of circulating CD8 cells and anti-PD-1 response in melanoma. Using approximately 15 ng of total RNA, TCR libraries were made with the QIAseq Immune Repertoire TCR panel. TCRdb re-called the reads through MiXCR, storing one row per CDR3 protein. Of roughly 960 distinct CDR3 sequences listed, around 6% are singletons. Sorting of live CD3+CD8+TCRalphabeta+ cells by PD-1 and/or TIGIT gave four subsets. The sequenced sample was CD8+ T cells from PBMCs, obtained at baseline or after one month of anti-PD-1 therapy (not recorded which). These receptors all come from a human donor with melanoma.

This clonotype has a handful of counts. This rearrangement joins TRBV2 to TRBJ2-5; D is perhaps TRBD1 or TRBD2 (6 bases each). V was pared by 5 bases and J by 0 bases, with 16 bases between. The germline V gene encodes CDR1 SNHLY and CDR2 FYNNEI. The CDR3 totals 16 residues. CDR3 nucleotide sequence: TGTGCCAGCAGTCAGCTGGGCGGGGACAACCAAGAGACCCAGTACTTC. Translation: CASSQLGGDNQETQYF.

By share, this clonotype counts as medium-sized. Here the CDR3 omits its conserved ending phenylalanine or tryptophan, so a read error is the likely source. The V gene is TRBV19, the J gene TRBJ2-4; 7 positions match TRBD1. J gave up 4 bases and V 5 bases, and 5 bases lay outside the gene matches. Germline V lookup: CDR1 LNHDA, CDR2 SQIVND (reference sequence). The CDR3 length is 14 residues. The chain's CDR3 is CASSVGTAKNIQYL. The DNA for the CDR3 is TGTGCCAGTAGTGTCGGGACAGCGAAAAACATTCAGTACCTC.

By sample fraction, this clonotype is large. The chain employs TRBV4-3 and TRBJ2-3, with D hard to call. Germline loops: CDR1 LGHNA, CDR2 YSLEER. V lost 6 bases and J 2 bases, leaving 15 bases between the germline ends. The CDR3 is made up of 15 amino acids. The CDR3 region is CASSRTITPTDTQYF. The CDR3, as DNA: TGCGCCAGCAGTCGGACCATAACCCCCACAGATACGCAGTATTTT.

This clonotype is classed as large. The CDR3 sequence is CASSADQSSYNEQFF. The CDR3 DNA sequence: TGTGCCAGCAGCGCAGACCAAAGCTCCTACAATGAGCAGTTCTTC. The V and J genes are TRBV7-3 and TRBJ2-1; unclear D gene. The CDR3 is 15 residues long. Germline loops: CDR1 SGHTA, CDR2 FQGTGA. The V and J ends lost 5 bases and 0 bases respectively, with 11 bases between them. Based on the CDR3 plus reference TRBV7-3 and TRBJ2-1, the full variable domain is GAGVSQTPSNKVTEKGKYVELRCDPISGHTALYWYRQSLGQGPEFLIYFQGTGAADDSGLPNDRFFAVRPEGSVSTLKIQRTERGDSAVYLCASSADQSSYNEQFFGPGTRLTVL.

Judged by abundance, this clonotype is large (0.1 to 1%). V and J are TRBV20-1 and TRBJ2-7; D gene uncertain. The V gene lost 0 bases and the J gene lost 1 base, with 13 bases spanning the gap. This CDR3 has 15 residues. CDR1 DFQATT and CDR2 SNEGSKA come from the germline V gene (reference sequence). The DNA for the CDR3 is TGCAGTGCTAGAGATGTGGCAGGAATGTCCTACGAGCAGTACTTC. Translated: CSARDVAGMSYEQYF.

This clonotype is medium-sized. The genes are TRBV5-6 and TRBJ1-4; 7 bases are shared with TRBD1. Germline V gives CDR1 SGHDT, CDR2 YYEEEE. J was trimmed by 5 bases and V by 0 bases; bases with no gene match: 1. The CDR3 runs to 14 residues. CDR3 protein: CASSLGTGNEKLFF. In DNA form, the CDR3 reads TGTGCCAGCAGCTTGGGGACAGGCAATGAAAAACTGTTTTTT.

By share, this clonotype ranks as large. The CDR3 DNA reads TGCAGCGTTGATACAGGGGTAGGCGAGCAGTACTTC. This translates into CSVDTGVGEQYF. V and J are TRBV29-1 and TRBJ2-7, with TRBD1 identical over 7 bases. Trimming removed 3 bases from V and 6 bases from J; junction bases left unmatched: 5. Germline V CDR1 and CDR2: SQVTM, ANQGSEA. The CDR3 has 12 residues.

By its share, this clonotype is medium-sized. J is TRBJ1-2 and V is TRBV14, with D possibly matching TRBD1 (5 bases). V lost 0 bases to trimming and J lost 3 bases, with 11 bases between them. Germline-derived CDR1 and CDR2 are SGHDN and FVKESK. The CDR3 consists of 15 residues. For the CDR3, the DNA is TGTGCCAGCAGCCAAGATCAGGGTTATTACTATGGCTACACCTTC. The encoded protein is CASSQDQGYYYGYTF.

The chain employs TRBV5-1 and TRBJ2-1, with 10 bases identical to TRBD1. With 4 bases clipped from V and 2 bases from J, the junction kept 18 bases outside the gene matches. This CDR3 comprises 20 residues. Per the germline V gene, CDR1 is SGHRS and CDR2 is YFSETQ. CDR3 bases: TGCGCCAGCAGCCTCGGGTGGGACAGGGGTTTTTTGAAGGCCTACAATGAGCAGTTCTTC. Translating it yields CASSLGWDRGFLKAYNEQFF. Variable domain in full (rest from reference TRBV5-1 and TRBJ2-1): KAGVTQTPRYLIKTRGQQVTLSCSPISGHRSVSWYQQTPGQGLQFLFEYFSETQRNKGNFPGRFSGRQFSNSRSEMNVSTLELGDSALYLCASSLGWDRGFLKAYNEQFFGPGTRLTVL.

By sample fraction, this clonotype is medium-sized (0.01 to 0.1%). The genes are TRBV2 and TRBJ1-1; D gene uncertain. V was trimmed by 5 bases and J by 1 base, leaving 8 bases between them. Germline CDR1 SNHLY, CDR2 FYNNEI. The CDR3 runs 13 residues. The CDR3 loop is CASSLKSNTEAFF. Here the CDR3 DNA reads TGTGCCAGCAGTCTCAAGTCGAACACTGAAGCTTTCTTT.

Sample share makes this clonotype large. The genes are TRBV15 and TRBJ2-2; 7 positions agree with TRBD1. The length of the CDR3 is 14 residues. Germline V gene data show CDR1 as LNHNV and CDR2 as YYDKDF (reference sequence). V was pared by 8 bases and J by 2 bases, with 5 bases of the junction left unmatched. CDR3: CATRDRSNTGELFF. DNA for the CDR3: TGTGCCACCCGGGACAGATCAAACACCGGGGAGCTGTTTTTT.

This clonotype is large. The DNA of the CDR3 is TGCAGTGCTAGACTACAGGTTTACAATGAGCAGTTCTTC. Its translation: CSARLQVYNEQFF. The J gene is TRBJ2-1, the V gene TRBV20-1; D possibly corresponds to TRBD1 (5 bases). Germline lookup yields CDR1 DFQATT and CDR2 SNEGSKA (reference sequence). The V end was cut by 2 bases, the J end by 4 bases, with 9 bases between. The CDR3 runs to 13 residues.

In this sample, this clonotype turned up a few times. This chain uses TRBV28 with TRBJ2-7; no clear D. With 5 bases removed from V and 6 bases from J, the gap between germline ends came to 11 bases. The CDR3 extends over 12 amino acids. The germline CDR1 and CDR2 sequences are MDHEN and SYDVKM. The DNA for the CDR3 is TGTGCCAGCAGTCCCCCTGAGTTCGAGCAGTACTTC. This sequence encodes CASSPPEFEQYF.

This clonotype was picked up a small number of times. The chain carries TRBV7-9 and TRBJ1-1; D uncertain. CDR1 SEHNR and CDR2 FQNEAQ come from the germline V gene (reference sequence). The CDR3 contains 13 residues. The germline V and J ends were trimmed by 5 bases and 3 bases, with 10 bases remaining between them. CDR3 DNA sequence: TGTGCCAGCAGCCCCTCGGGAGACACTGAAGCTTTCTTT. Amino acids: CASSPSGDTEAFF. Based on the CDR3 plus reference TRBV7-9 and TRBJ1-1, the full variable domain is DTGVSQNPRHKITKRGQNVTFRCDPISEHNRLYWYRQTLGQGPEFLTYFQNEAQLEKSRLLSDRFSAERPKGSFSTLEIQRTEQGDSAMYLCASSPSGDTEAFFGQGTRLTVV.

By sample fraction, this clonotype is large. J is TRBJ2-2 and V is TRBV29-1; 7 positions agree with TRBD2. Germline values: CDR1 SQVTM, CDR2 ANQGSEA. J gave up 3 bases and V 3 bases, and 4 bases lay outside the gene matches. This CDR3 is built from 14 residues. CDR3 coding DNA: TGCAGCGTTGAGGGAGGGAGCGACACCGGGGAGCTGTTTTTT. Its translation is CSVEGGSDTGELFF.

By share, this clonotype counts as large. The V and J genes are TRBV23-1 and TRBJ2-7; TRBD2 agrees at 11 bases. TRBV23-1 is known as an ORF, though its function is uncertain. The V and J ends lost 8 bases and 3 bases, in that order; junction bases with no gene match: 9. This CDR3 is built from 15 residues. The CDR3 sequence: CASALGGTSGYEQYF. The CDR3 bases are TGCGCCAGCGCCCTTGGTGGGACTAGCGGCTACGAGCAGTACTTC.

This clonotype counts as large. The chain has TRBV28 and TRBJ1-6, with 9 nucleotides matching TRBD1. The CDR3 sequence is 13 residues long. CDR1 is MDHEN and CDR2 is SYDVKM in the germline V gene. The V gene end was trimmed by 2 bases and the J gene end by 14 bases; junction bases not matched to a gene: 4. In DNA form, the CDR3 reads TGTGCCAGCAGTTTAACAGGGGGCGAGTCCCTCCACTTT. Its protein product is CASSLTGGESLHF.

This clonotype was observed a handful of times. The CDR3 here is CASSIGEGRTEAFF. The CDR3 DNA is TGTGCCAGTAGTATAGGTGAGGGGCGCACTGAAGCTTTCTTT. The chain couples TRBV19 to TRBJ1-1; tentative D call: TRBD1 (5 bases). CDR1 and CDR2 from the germline V gene are LNHDA and SQIVND (reference sequence). CDR3 length: 14 residues. V lost 1 base and J lost 4, with 10 bases in between.

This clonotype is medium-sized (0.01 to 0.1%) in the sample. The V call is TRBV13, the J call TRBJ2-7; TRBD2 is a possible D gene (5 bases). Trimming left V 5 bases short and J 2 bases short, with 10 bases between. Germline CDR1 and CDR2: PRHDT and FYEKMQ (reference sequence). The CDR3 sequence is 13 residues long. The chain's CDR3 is CASSLAGTYEQYF. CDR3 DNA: TGTGCCAGCAGCCTAGCAGGCACCTACGAGCAGTACTTC.

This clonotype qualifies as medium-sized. Written as DNA, the CDR3 is TGTGCCAGTGACTCGTTGGGCGCAGATACGCAGTATTTT. Its translation is CASDSLGADTQYF. V is TRBV28 and J is TRBJ2-3; no definite D call. The CDR3 extends over 13 amino acids. Germline values: CDR1 MDHEN, CDR2 SYDVKM. The germline V and J ends were trimmed by 9 bases and 4 bases, with 14 bases remaining between them.